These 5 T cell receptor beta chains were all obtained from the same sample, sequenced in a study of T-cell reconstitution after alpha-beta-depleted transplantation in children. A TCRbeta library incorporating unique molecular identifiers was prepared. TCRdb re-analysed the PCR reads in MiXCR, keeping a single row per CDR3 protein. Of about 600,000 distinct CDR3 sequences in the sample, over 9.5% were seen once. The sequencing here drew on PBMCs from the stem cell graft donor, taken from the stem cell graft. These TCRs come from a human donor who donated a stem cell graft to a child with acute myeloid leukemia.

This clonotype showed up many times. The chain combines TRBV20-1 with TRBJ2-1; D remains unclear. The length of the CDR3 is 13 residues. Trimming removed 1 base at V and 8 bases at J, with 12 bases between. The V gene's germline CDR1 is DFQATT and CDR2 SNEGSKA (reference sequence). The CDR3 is CSARGASLDEQFF. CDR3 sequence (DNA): TGCAGTGCTAGAGGAGCCTCCCTCGATGAGCAGTTCTTC.

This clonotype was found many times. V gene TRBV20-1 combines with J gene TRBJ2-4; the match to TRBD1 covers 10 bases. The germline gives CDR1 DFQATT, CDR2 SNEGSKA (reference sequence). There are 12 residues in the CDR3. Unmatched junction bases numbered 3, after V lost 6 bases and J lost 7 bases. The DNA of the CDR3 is TGCAGTGCCACGGGACAGGGGAACATTCAGTACTTC. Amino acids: CSATGQGNIQYF.

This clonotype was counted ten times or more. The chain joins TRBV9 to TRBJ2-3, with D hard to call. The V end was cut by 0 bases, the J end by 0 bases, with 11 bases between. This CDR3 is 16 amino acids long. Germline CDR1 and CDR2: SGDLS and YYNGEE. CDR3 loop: CASSVEERASTDTQYF. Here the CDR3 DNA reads TGTGCCAGCAGCGTAGAAGAACGGGCGAGCACAGATACGCAGTATTTT.

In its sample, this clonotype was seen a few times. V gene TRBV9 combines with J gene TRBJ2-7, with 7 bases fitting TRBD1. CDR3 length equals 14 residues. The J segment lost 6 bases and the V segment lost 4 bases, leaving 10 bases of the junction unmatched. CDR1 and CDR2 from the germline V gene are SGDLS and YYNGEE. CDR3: CASSPQTGFREQYF. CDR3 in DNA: TGTGCCAGCAGCCCCCAGACAGGGTTCCGCGAGCAGTACTTC.

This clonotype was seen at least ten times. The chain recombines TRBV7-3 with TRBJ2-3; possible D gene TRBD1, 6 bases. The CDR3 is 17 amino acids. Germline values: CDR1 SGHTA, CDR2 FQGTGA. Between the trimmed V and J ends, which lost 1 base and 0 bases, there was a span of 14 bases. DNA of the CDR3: TGTGCCAGCAGCTTAATAAGAGGCAGGGGTAGCACAGATACGCAGTATTTT. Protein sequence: CASSLIRGRGSTDTQYF. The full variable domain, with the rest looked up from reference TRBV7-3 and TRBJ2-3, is GAGVSQTPSNKVTEKGKYVELRCDPISGHTALYWYRQSLGQGPEFLIYFQGTGAADDSGLPNDRFFAVRPEGSVSTLKIQRTERGDSAVYLCASSLIRGRGSTDTQYFGPGTRLTVL.